The entry that follows covers one TCR beta chain sequence. V shed 4 bases and J shed 0 bases, with 12 bases lying between them. The CDR3 contains 15 residues. Germline CDR1 is SQVTM and CDR2 is ANQGSEA. The data belong to a study of CD8 T cells in Susac syndrome. cDNA came from approximately 0.5 to 1 ug RNA primed by random hexamers. MiXCR was run by TCRdb on the immunoSEQ multiplex PCR reads, yielding one entry per CDR3 protein. Of about 180,000 distinct CDR3 sequences in the sample, almost 96% were seen once. The TCR originated in a human donor with multiple sclerosis. The sample consisted of CD4+ T cells from PBMCs. The V gene is TRBV29-1, the J gene TRBJ2-2, with D possibly being TRBD1 (6 bases). Here the CDR3 DNA reads TGCAGCGTTGTTCAGGGGACGACGAACACCGGGGAGCTGTTTTTT. It codes for CSVVQGTTNTGELFF.